The 26 T cell receptor beta chains in this list originate from one sample, sequenced in a study of cytomegalovirus exposure and HLA in healthy donors. With 60 Vbeta and 13 Jbeta primers, the PCR was carried out. This table comes from immunoSEQ multiplex PCR, and its TCRdb copy is limited to in-frame clones, with some not included. The repertoire holds 100,000 to 150,000 clones, with over 65% as singletons. The sequenced sample consisted of PBMCs. The source is a man in his late teens or twenties in good health and CMV-seropositive.

This clone turned up a few times. The chain couples TRBV7-9 to TRBJ1-1; TRBD1 matches 12 bases. This CDR3 is 17 amino acids long. From germline, CDR1 is SEHNR and CDR2 FQNEAQ (reference sequence). With 2 bases clipped from V and 3 bases from J, the junction kept 7 bases outside the gene matches. CDR3 sequence: CASSLPGQGALDTEAFF. Here the CDR3 DNA reads TGTGCCAGCAGCTTACCGGGACAGGGGGCATTAGACACTGAAGCTTTCTTT.

Remarks on this clone: In the same sample, other DNA sequences code for this CDR3. V and J are TRBV7-9 and TRBJ2-7, with 8 positions matching TRBD1. The CDR3 extends over 13 amino acids. Losses at the gene ends were 1 base for V and 5 bases for J; bases not matched to a gene: 1. Germline assignment: CDR1 SEHNR and CDR2 FQNEAQ (reference sequence). CDR3 sequence reads: CASSLGQGNEQYF. CDR3 DNA: TGTGCCAGCAGCTTAGGACAGGGGAACGAGCAGTACTTC.

This clone was counted a few times. Other DNA sequences from this sample encode an identical CDR3 as well. V gene TRBV19 combines with J gene TRBJ1-1, with no clear D. This CDR3 region has 13 residues. The germline gives CDR1 LNHDA, CDR2 SQIVND (reference sequence). V dropped 1 base and J dropped 2 bases, with 5 bases sitting between them. The CDR3 protein is CASSIGGNTEAFF. The DNA for the CDR3 is TGTGCCAGTAGTATAGGAGGCAACACTGAAGCTTTCTTT.

This sequence joins TRBV10-2 and TRBJ2-7; TRBD2 agrees at 9 bases. Per the germline V gene, CDR1 is WSHSY and CDR2 is SAAADI. This CDR3 spans 14 amino acids. Unmatched junction bases numbered 11, after V lost 10 bases and J lost 4 bases. The CDR3 nucleotides are TGCGCCACCCGCACAGCGGGGGGTTCTTACGAGCAGTACTTC. It yields the protein CATRTAGGSYEQYF.

The chain uses TRBV13 and TRBJ1-1, with D unresolved. The CDR3 covers 17 residues. The V and J ends lost 2 bases and 0 bases respectively, with 16 bases between them. Germline CDR1 and CDR2: PRHDT and FYEKMQ (reference sequence). The DNA for the CDR3 is TGTGCCAGCAGCTTAATCCCTCCCCCCGGGATGAACACTGAAGCTTTCTTT. This codes for CASSLIPPPGMNTEAFF.

This chain uses TRBV9 with TRBJ2-3; D may be TRBD2 (5 bases). The CDR3 runs 15 residues. In germline, CDR1 is SGDLS, CDR2 YYNGEE. The V and J ends lost 4 bases and 2 bases respectively, with 14 bases between them. Written as DNA, the CDR3 is TGTGCCAGCAGCTCGGGGATTACCGTCACAGATACGCAGTATTTT. Its protein is CASSSGITVTDTQYF.

This clone was seen only a few times. The chain is built from TRBV7-8 and TRBJ1-1, with D perhaps TRBD1 (6 bases). Trimming shortened V by 2 bases and J by 1 base, and 14 bases separated the two germline ends. The germline V gene encodes CDR1 SGHVS and CDR2 FQNEAQ. The CDR3 consists of 16 residues. For the CDR3, the DNA is TGTGCCAGCAGCTTATTAGGGTCAGGGGCGAACACTGAAGCTTTCTTT. The encoded protein is CASSLLGSGANTEAFF.

This clone has more than one count but fewer than ten. The chain joins TRBV5-1 to TRBJ1-4; 9 nucleotides agree with TRBD1. Germline CDR1 SGHRS, CDR2 YFSETQ. Germline trimming cut 3 bases from V and 7 bases from J; bases unmatched to any gene: 10. The CDR3 length is 16 residues. The CDR3 region has the DNA TGCGCCAGCAGCTCTACTGCCGGGACAGGGAGTGAAAAACTGTTTTTT. Residues: CASSSTAGTGSEKLFF. The variable domain in full, with the rest retrieved from reference TRBV5-1 and TRBJ1-4, is KAGVTQTPRYLIKTRGQQVTLSCSPISGHRSVSWYQQTPGQGLQFLFEYFSETQRNKGNFPGRFSGRQFSNSRSEMNVSTLELGDSALYLCASSSTAGTGSEKLFFGSGTQLSVL.

The rearrangement links TRBV19 to TRBJ1-6, with TRBD1 matching over 9 bases. Germline assignment: CDR1 LNHDA and CDR2 SQIVND (reference sequence). Unmatched junction bases numbered 3, after V lost 3 bases and J lost 9 bases. CDR3 length equals 14 residues. CDR3 nucleotide sequence: TGTGCCAGTAGTATCGGGACAGGGTTTTCACCCCTCCACTTT. Protein product: CASSIGTGFSPLHF.

The chain combines TRBV5-4 with TRBJ2-1; 7 bases line up with TRBD1. The V gene end was trimmed by 3 bases and the J gene end by 3 bases; junction bases not matched to a gene: 6. The CDR3 spans 15 residues. Germline V gene sequence: CDR1 SGHNT, CDR2 YYREEE (reference sequence). The CDR3 region is CASSWGQQYYNEQFF. The CDR3 bases are TGTGCCAGCAGCTGGGGACAGCAATACTACAATGAGCAGTTCTTC.

This clone came up a few times. This chain joins TRBV6-5 and TRBJ1-1, with TRBD1 as a possible D gene (6 bases). The CDR3 length is 12 residues. Germline V CDR1 and CDR2: MNHEY, SVGAGI. V gave up 3 bases and J gave up 7 bases, with 9 bases separating them. CDR3 amino acids: CASSYFRGEAFF. Here the CDR3 DNA reads TGTGCCAGCAGTTATTTCAGGGGTGAAGCTTTCTTT.

The chain recombines TRBV7-2 with TRBJ2-7; TRBD2 aligns across 7 bases. In germline, CDR1 is SGHTA, CDR2 FQGNSA. With V trimmed by 2 bases and J by 7 bases, 2 bases remained unmatched. The CDR3 has 12 residues. CDR3 nucleotide sequence: TGTGCCAGCAGCTTAAGCGGGGTGGAGCAGTACTTC. Translation: CASSLSGVEQYF. The full variable domain, its missing parts supplied by reference TRBV7-2 and TRBJ2-7, is GAGVSQSPSNKVTEKGKDVELRCDPISGHTALYWYRQSLGQGLEFLIYFQGNSAPDKSGLPSDRFSAERTGGSVSTLTIQRTQQEDSAVYLCASSLSGVEQYFGPGTRLTVT.

In this sample, this clone turned up once. The chain uses TRBV21-1 and TRBJ1-2; TRBD1, the table's D call, was not compared with the DNA. TRBV21-1 is marked as a pseudogene. This CDR3 region has 17 residues. CDR3 bases: TGTGCCAGCAGCAAAGGAAGAGGGACAGGGTGTTCCGATGGCTACACCTTC. It translates to CASSKGRGTGCSDGYTF.

The chain uses TRBV13 and TRBJ2-1; no firm D call. The CDR3 contains 13 residues. Trimming removed 5 bases from V and 6 bases from J, with 11 bases in between. Germline CDR1 and CDR2: PRHDT and FYEKMQ (reference sequence). The CDR3, as DNA: TGTGCCAGCAGCCCCCGCTGGAGCAATGAGCAGTTCTTC. Translation gives CASSPRWSNEQFF.

This CDR3 reads CASSSAGGVNYGYTF. The CDR3 DNA follows: TGTGCCAGCAGCTCAGCGGGAGGGGTTAACTATGGCTACACCTTC. The rearrangement links TRBV5-4 to TRBJ1-2, with D tentatively TRBD1 (5 bases). Looked up from germline, CDR1 is SGHNT and CDR2 is YYREEE (reference sequence). Trimming shortened V by 3 bases and J by 1 base, and 13 bases separated the two germline ends. The CDR3 extends over 15 amino acids.

The gene calls are TRBV4-1 and TRBJ2-3; a weak D match, TRBD2 (7 bases). Trimming pared 5 bases from V and 6 bases from J, leaving 24 bases between. The CDR3 totals 17 residues. The germline V gene encodes CDR1 MGHRA and CDR2 YSYEKL. This CDR3 reads CASSYPAERGAADTQYF. Here the CDR3 DNA reads TGCGCCAGCAGCTACCCAGCGGAACGGGGGGCGGCGGATACGCAGTATTTT.

The CDR3 protein is CASSIRGQGNTEAFF. CDR3 DNA: TGTGCCAGCAGCATCCGCGGACAGGGGAACACTGAAGCTTTCTTT. The chain carries TRBV21-1 and TRBJ1-1; no DNA check was done on the table's D call, TRBD1. TRBV21-1 is recorded as a pseudogene. This CDR3 comprises 15 residues.

This rearrangement joins TRBV19 to TRBJ1-1; D is uncertain. The CDR3 is made up of 14 amino acids. Germline V gene lookup returns CDR1 LNHDA and CDR2 SQIVND (reference sequence). Trimming pared 4 bases from V and 5 bases from J, leaving 14 bases between. The CDR3 region is CASSTTDGGTEAFF. The CDR3 region has the DNA TGTGCCAGTAGTACAACCGATGGAGGGACTGAAGCTTTCTTT.

This clone was found many times. The V call is TRBV2, the J call TRBJ1-3; D call uncertain. The germline V gene encodes CDR1 SNHLY and CDR2 FYNNEI. The V gene lost 9 bases and the J gene lost 3 bases, with 6 bases spanning the gap. This CDR3 region has 11 residues. CDR3 residues: CARNSGNTIYF. The CDR3 DNA reads as TGTGCCAGAAACAGTGGAAACACCATATATTTT.

The chain uses TRBV6-1 and TRBJ1-2; 11 bases map to TRBD1. V shed 10 bases and J 6 bases; nucleotides not matched to a gene: 13. Germline V CDR1 and CDR2: MNHNS, SASEGT. This CDR3 spans 15 amino acids. Here the CDR3 DNA reads TGTGCCACCCAATCCTGGGACAGGGGGTCGAATGGCTACACCTTC. Amino acid sequence: CATQSWDRGSNGYTF.

The chain joins TRBV9 to TRBJ2-1; the match to TRBD1 covers 7 bases. Germline lookup yields CDR1 SGDLS and CDR2 YYNGEE. This CDR3 comprises 17 residues. V shed 2 bases, J shed 7 bases, and the junction held 15 bases outside the gene matches. This CDR3 is CASSVANRGANRNEQFF. The DNA of the CDR3 is TGTGCCAGCAGCGTTGCCAACAGGGGAGCTAATAGGAATGAGCAGTTCTTC.

The V and J genes are TRBV6-6 and TRBJ2-7; a weak D match, TRBD1 (6 bases). Trimming left V 4 bases short and J 7 bases short, with 20 bases between. The CDR3 is made up of 15 amino acids. CDR1 and CDR2 from the germline V gene are MNHNY and SVGAGI (reference sequence). The CDR3 loop is CASSSARQGPGEQYF. CDR3 bases: TGTGCCAGCAGTTCCGCCCGGCAGGGGCCGGGAGAGCAGTACTTC.

Worth noting for this clone: Other DNA sequences in the sample encode the same CDR3. The CDR3 DNA is TGTGCCATCAGTGAATTAGCGGGGGGATCCACAGATACGCAGTATTTT. Encoded protein: CAISELAGGSTDTQYF. The V call is TRBV10-3, the J call TRBJ2-3; 10 nucleotides match TRBD2. Per the germline V gene, CDR1 is ENHRY and CDR2 is SYGVKD. The ends lost 3 bases at V and 2 bases at J; junction bases unmatched: 5. There are 16 residues in the CDR3.

The chain links TRBV7-7 to TRBJ2-5; TRBD1 is a possible D gene (6 bases). The CDR3 length is 14 residues. Trimming took 1 base from V and 2 from J, leaving 8 bases between them. Germline assignment: CDR1 SSHAT and CDR2 FNYEAQ (reference sequence). CDR3 coding DNA: TGTGCCAGCAGCTTAGATCAGGGGCAAGAGACCCAGTACTTC. Protein: CASSLDQGQETQYF.

This clone was recorded only once. CDR3 loop: CASSPLGEGGHEQFF. For the CDR3, the DNA is TGTGCCAGCAGTCCCCTGGGGGAAGGGGGTCATGAGCAGTTCTTC. The J gene is TRBJ2-1, the V gene TRBV28, with a tentative D call TRBD1 (6 bases). CDR1 is MDHEN and CDR2 is SYDVKM in the germline V gene. The CDR3 is made up of 15 amino acids. V gave up 5 bases and J gave up 8 bases, with 19 bases separating them.

This rearrangement joins TRBV19 to TRBJ2-1, with TRBD1 matching 8 bases. From germline, CDR1 is LNHDA and CDR2 SQIVND (reference sequence). The CDR3 has 13 residues. With 10 bases clipped from V and 1 base from J, the junction kept 3 bases outside the gene matches. In DNA form, the CDR3 reads TGTGCCACCGGACAGGGTTCCTACAATGAGCAGTTCTTC. Translated: CATGQGSYNEQFF.